Each of the 30 T cell receptor beta chains below was sequenced from the same sample in a study of early stage breast cancer tumors. Method: immunoSEQ multiplex PCR; TCRdb's copy keeps in-frame clones and lacks some. The table has more than 65,000 clones, 65% to 85% seen once. The sequencing input was blood. These receptors all stem from a person in their 40s with breast cancer.

The rearrangement uses TRBV5-1 and TRBJ2-2; weak D call: TRBD1 (6 bases). Germline lookup yields CDR1 SGHRS and CDR2 YFSETQ. CDR3 size: 14 residues. V dropped 6 bases and J dropped 4 bases, with 13 bases sitting between them. For the CDR3, the DNA is TGCGCCAGCAAGCCAGGGGCCCTCACCGGGGAGCTGTTTTTT. Its protein product is CASKPGALTGELFF. Together with reference TRBV5-1 and TRBJ2-2, the CDR3 gives the full variable domain: KAGVTQTPRYLIKTRGQQVTLSCSPISGHRSVSWYQQTPGQGLQFLFEYFSETQRNKGNFPGRFSGRQFSNSRSEMNVSTLELGDSALYLCASKPGALTGELFFGEGSRLTVL.

V is TRBV29-1 and J is TRBJ2-7; the D gene could be TRBD1 or TRBD2 (5 bases each). Trimming pared 6 bases from V and 7 bases from J, leaving 16 bases between. This CDR3 contains 12 residues. Germline values: CDR1 SQVTM, CDR2 ANQGSEA. The CDR3 spells CSVGTHSGEQYF. CDR3 nucleotide sequence: TGCAGCGTGGGGACCCATTCGGGAGAGCAGTACTTC.

This sequence joins TRBV6-6 and TRBJ2-7; maybe TRBD2 (5 bases). The CDR3 has 13 amino acids. From germline, CDR1 is MNHNY and CDR2 SVGAGI (reference sequence). Trimming cost V 2 bases and J 3 bases, with 8 bases left between them. The CDR3 region has the DNA TGTGCCAGCAGTTACGGTACTAGCTACGAGCAGTACTTC. Protein sequence: CASSYGTSYEQYF.

This sequence joins TRBV9 and TRBJ2-5, with 9 nucleotides matching TRBD1. CDR3 length: 14 residues. Germline V gene lookup returns CDR1 SGDLS and CDR2 YYNGEE. Trimming removed 1 base from V and 8 bases from J; junction bases left unmatched: 6. For the CDR3, the DNA is TGTGCCAGCAGCGTATCGGGACAGGGTGGAACCCAGTACTTC. This codes for CASSVSGQGGTQYF.

This chain links TRBV28 with TRBJ1-1; D unclear. V was clipped by 5 bases and J by 8 bases, with 18 bases between them. CDR1 and CDR2 (germline): MDHEN, SYDVKM. This CDR3 contains 14 residues. CDR3: CASSHYGRGWEAFF. CDR3 nucleotide sequence: TGTGCCAGCAGTCATTACGGGCGCGGGTGGGAAGCTTTCTTT.

The rearrangement joins TRBV7-9 to TRBJ1-1; 9 bases are a match to TRBD1. Germline trimming cut 2 bases from V and 7 bases from J; bases unmatched to any gene: 5. Germline lookup yields CDR1 SEHNR and CDR2 FQNEAQ (reference sequence). The CDR3 runs 14 residues. CDR3 nucleotides: TGTGCCAGCAGCTTAAGGGGACAGGGTGATGAAGCTTTCTTT. It yields the protein CASSLRGQGDEAFF. Full variable domain (remainder filled in from reference TRBV7-9 and TRBJ1-1): DTGVSQNPRHKITKRGQNVTFRCDPISEHNRLYWYRQTLGQGPEFLTYFQNEAQLEKSRLLSDRFSAERPKGSFSTLEIQRTEQGDSAMYLCASSLRGQGDEAFFGQGTRLTVV.

The rearrangement uses TRBV5-1 and TRBJ2-2, with TRBD2 identical over 8 bases. CDR3 length: 18 amino acids. The germline CDR1 and CDR2 sequences are SGHRS and YFSETQ. With 2 bases clipped from V and 7 bases from J, the junction kept 16 bases outside the gene matches. Here the CDR3 DNA reads TGCGCCAGCAGCTTTCTGGCGGAAATAGCGGGACTGGGCGGGGAGCTGTTTTTT. This codes for CASSFLAEIAGLGGELFF.

This sequence joins TRBV6-6 and TRBJ2-2; 11 bases are shared with TRBD2. Germline-derived CDR1 and CDR2 are MNHNY and SVGAGI (reference sequence). There are 16 residues in the CDR3. Unmatched junction bases numbered 6, after V lost 4 bases and J lost 5 bases. CDR3 DNA sequence: TGTGCCAGCAGTTTCTTAGCGGGAGGGACAACCGGGGAGCTGTTTTTT. Its protein is CASSFLAGGTTGELFF.

The V call is TRBV11-2, the J call TRBJ2-7; TRBD1 matches at 12 bases. CDR1 and CDR2 (germline): SGHAT, FQNNGV. The CDR3 has 16 amino acids. The ends lost 3 bases at V and 1 base at J; junction bases unmatched: 4. The CDR3 is CASSFRGQGASYEQYF. DNA for the CDR3: TGTGCCAGCAGCTTCAGGGGACAGGGGGCTTCCTACGAGCAGTACTTC.

The rearrangement uses TRBV19 and TRBJ2-3, with TRBD1 matching over 8 bases. This CDR3 contains 14 residues. V dropped 4 bases and J dropped 7; count of bases not matched to a gene: 7. Germline V gene sequence: CDR1 LNHDA, CDR2 SQIVND (reference sequence). CDR3 sequence reads: CASSRGQGPYTQYF. The DNA of the CDR3 is TGTGCCAGTAGTAGAGGACAGGGCCCCTATACGCAGTATTTT.

The V call is TRBV13, the J call TRBJ2-1, with 8 positions matching TRBD2. This CDR3 comprises 16 residues. The germline CDR1 and CDR2 sequences are PRHDT and FYEKMQ (reference sequence). With V trimmed by 3 bases and J by 8 bases, 12 bases remained unmatched. CDR3 DNA: TGTGCCAGCAGCTTTCCCTACGGGAGGGGAGGGGATGAGCAGTTCTTC. This translates into CASSFPYGRGGDEQFF. The full variable domain, its missing parts supplied by reference TRBV13 and TRBJ2-1, is AAGVIQSPRHLIKEKRETATLKCYPIPRHDTVYWYQQGPGQDPQFLISFYEKMQSDKGSIPDRFSAQQFSDYHSELNMSSLELGDSALYFCASSFPYGRGGDEQFFGPGTRLTVL.

The chain couples TRBV5-6 to TRBJ2-3; TRBD2 agrees at 7 bases. This CDR3 spans 14 amino acids. Germline V lookup: CDR1 SGHDT, CDR2 YYEEEE. V lost 4 bases, J lost 4 bases, and 6 bases stayed unmatched. The CDR3 region is CASSQSGVPDTQYF. CDR3 in DNA: TGTGCCAGCAGCCAGAGCGGGGTCCCAGATACGCAGTATTTT.

The chain employs TRBV28 and TRBJ2-7, with TRBD2 matching over 9 bases. In germline, CDR1 is MDHEN, CDR2 SYDVKM. Germline trimming cut 2 bases from V and 7 bases from J; bases unmatched to any gene: 12. This CDR3 is built from 16 residues. The DNA of the CDR3 is TGTGCCAGCAGTTTAGGGGCGGCGGGAGGGAGGGGGGAGCAGTACTTC. Encoded protein: CASSLGAAGGRGEQYF. Filled out from reference TRBV28 and TRBJ2-7, the complete variable domain reads DVKVTQSSRYLVKRTGEKVFLECVQDMDHENMFWYRQDPGLGLRLIYFSYDVKMKEKGDIPEGYSVSREKKERFSLILESASTNQTSMYLCASSLGAAGGRGEQYFGPGTRLTVT.

This clone was counted between two and nine times. V and J are TRBV18 and TRBJ1-5; D is perhaps TRBD1 (6 bases). CDR1 KGHSH and CDR2 LQKENI come from the germline V gene. Trimming left V 2 bases short and J 5 bases short, with 10 bases between. The CDR3 extends over 14 amino acids. The CDR3 region is CASSPNGGHQPQHF. As DNA, the CDR3 is TGTGCCAGCTCACCAAATGGGGGCCATCAGCCCCAGCATTTT. Filled out from reference TRBV18 and TRBJ1-5, the complete variable domain reads NAGVMQNPRHLVRRRGQEARLRCSPMKGHSHVYWYRQLPEEGLKFMVYLQKENIIDESGMPKERFSAEFPKEGPSILRIQQVVRGDSAAYFCASSPNGGHQPQHFGDGTRLSIL.

This chain connects TRBV29-1 to TRBJ1-2, with 7 nucleotides matching TRBD1. This CDR3 region has 11 residues. The germline V gene encodes CDR1 SQVTM and CDR2 ANQGSEA. The V gene end was trimmed by 5 bases and the J gene end by 4 bases; junction bases not matched to a gene: 1. For the CDR3, the DNA is TGCAGCGTTTACAGGGGCTATGGCTACACCTTC. It codes for CSVYRGYGYTF.

This clone was counted a single time. This chain uses TRBV19 with TRBJ2-1, with 10 bases that match TRBD2. The CDR3 contains 15 residues. The V and J ends lost 5 bases and 4 bases, in that order; junction bases with no gene match: 5. CDR1 LNHDA and CDR2 SQIVND come from the germline V gene (reference sequence). The chain's CDR3 is CASSPSGSGYNEQFF. Here the CDR3 DNA reads TGTGCCAGTAGTCCTAGCGGGAGTGGTTACAATGAGCAGTTCTTC.

The chain is built from TRBV19 and TRBJ1-1; TRBD1 matches 10 bases. Germline CDR1 and CDR2: LNHDA and SQIVND (reference sequence). V was clipped by 4 bases and J by 5 bases; unmatched bases: 10. The CDR3 totals 16 residues. The CDR3 spells CASSTRDRGERTEAFF. The CDR3 DNA sequence: TGTGCCAGTAGTACCCGGGACAGGGGAGAGAGAACTGAAGCTTTCTTT.

The chain has TRBV15 and TRBJ2-7; D might be TRBD1 (6 bases). Germline lookup yields CDR1 LNHNV and CDR2 YYDKDF (reference sequence). The CDR3 has 15 residues. Trimming shortened V by 0 bases and J by 1 base, and 10 bases separated the two germline ends. CDR3 residues: CATSRERTESYEQYF. For the CDR3, the DNA is TGTGCCACCAGCAGAGAGCGGACAGAATCCTACGAGCAGTACTTC.

This clone was recorded only once. V is TRBV25-1 and J is TRBJ2-7; D possibly corresponds to TRBD2 (5 bases). The CDR3 extends over 15 amino acids. Germline CDR1 and CDR2: MGHDK and SYGVNS. The V and J ends lost 3 bases and 0 bases respectively, with 12 bases between them. CDR3 loop: CASSEAGLSSYEQYF. CDR3 nucleotide sequence: TGTGCCAGCAGTGAGGCGGGCCTTAGCTCCTACGAGCAGTACTTC.

The CDR3 region has the DNA TGTGCCACCAGCAGAGTTCGGGGTTACACCGGGGAGCTGTTTTTT. Amino acid sequence: CATSRVRGYTGELFF. This sequence joins TRBV15 and TRBJ2-2; D is perhaps TRBD2 (5 bases). V was trimmed by 1 base and J by 3 bases, leaving 9 bases between them. Per the germline V gene, CDR1 is LNHNV and CDR2 is YYDKDF (reference sequence). The CDR3 covers 15 residues.

The chain employs TRBV11-2 and TRBJ1-1; 8 nucleotides match TRBD1. Unmatched junction bases numbered 8, after V lost 5 bases and J lost 0 bases. From germline, CDR1 is SGHAT and CDR2 FQNNGV. This CDR3 region has 16 residues. The CDR3 reads CASSIRQGSMNTEAFF. The CDR3 bases are TGTGCCAGCAGCATCCGACAGGGGAGTATGAACACTGAAGCTTTCTTT.

The rearrangement joins TRBV5-1 to TRBJ2-3; D is tentatively TRBD1 or TRBD2 (5 bases each). Germline lookup yields CDR1 SGHRS and CDR2 YFSETQ. CDR3 length: 15 amino acids. V lost 6 bases to trimming and J lost 0 bases, with 14 bases between them. Here the CDR3 reads CASTWDPESTDTQYF. The CDR3 DNA is TGCGCCAGCACCTGGGACCCTGAAAGCACAGATACGCAGTATTTT.

This clone was detected only a few times. The chain employs TRBV19 and TRBJ2-7, with 7 bases fitting TRBD1. Germline V gene lookup returns CDR1 LNHDA and CDR2 SQIVND (reference sequence). J was trimmed by 3 bases and V by 4 bases; bases with no gene match: 6. The CDR3 extends over 14 amino acids. Here the CDR3 reads CASSKGGQDYEQYF. The DNA for the CDR3 is TGTGCCAGTAGTAAGGGCGGACAGGACTACGAGCAGTACTTC.

The J gene is TRBJ2-1, the V gene TRBV27, with D possibly matching TRBD2 (5 bases). V lost 7 bases and J lost 6, with 16 bases in between. In germline, CDR1 is MNHEY, CDR2 SMNVEV (reference sequence). CDR3 length equals 14 residues. This chain's CDR3 is CASIMRRGGNEQFF. CDR3 DNA sequence: TGTGCCAGCATAATGCGGCGCGGAGGCAATGAGCAGTTCTTC.

This chain connects TRBV7-3 to TRBJ2-5, with D possibly TRBD1 on 6 matching bases. The CDR3 contains 15 residues. CDR1 is SGHTA and CDR2 is FQGTGA in the germline V gene. Trimming stripped 0 bases from V and 2 bases from J, with 10 bases between. Here the CDR3 DNA reads TGTGCCAGCAGCTTAACCGGGACATTACAAGAGACCCAGTACTTC. It codes for CASSLTGTLQETQYF. Looking up the rest from reference TRBV7-3 and TRBJ2-5 gives the full variable domain: GAGVSQTPSNKVTEKGKYVELRCDPISGHTALYWYRQSLGQGPEFLIYFQGTGAADDSGLPNDRFFAVRPEGSVSTLKIQRTERGDSAVYLCASSLTGTLQETQYFGPGTRLLVL.

This chain joins TRBV28 and TRBJ2-2, with 7 bases aligning to TRBD2. The germline gives CDR1 MDHEN, CDR2 SYDVKM. V dropped 5 bases and J dropped 8; count of bases not matched to a gene: 8. CDR3 length equals 14 residues. Here the CDR3 DNA reads TGTGCCAGCAGTCTCAGCGGAGCGGGAGGGGAGCTGTTTTTT. Protein sequence: CASSLSGAGGELFF.

CDR3 loop: CASSIERRPSTEAFF. In nucleotides, the CDR3 is TGTGCCAGTAGTATTGAACGCCGTCCCAGCACTGAAGCTTTCTTT. The V and J genes are TRBV19 and TRBJ1-1; D ambiguous. Germline-derived CDR1 and CDR2 are LNHDA and SQIVND (reference sequence). This CDR3 has 15 residues. V lost 3 bases and J 4 bases, leaving 15 bases between the germline ends.

V gene TRBV10-3 combines with J gene TRBJ2-1; D is undetermined. The V gene's germline CDR1 is ENHRY and CDR2 SYGVKD. Trimming stripped 3 bases from V and 5 bases from J, with 5 bases between. The CDR3 totals 12 residues. The CDR3 sequence is CAISDSNNEQFF. CDR3 DNA: TGTGCCATCAGTGACAGTAACAATGAGCAGTTCTTC.

Only one count was recorded for this clone. V usage is TRBV7-9 and J usage is TRBJ2-1, with 7 bases aligning to TRBD1. V lost 4 bases and J lost 5; bases outside the gene matches: 8. This CDR3 has 15 amino acids. Germline V CDR1 and CDR2: SEHNR, FQNEAQ (reference sequence). The CDR3 protein is CASSSRDRLNNEQFF. The CDR3 DNA reads as TGTGCCAGCAGCTCTAGGGACAGATTAAACAATGAGCAGTTCTTC.

As DNA, the CDR3 is TGTGCCAGCAGCCTCAGGACTGGCAAAATCTCGAACACCGGGGAGCTGTTTTTT. Protein sequence: CASSLRTGKISNTGELFF. The chain employs TRBV7-9 and TRBJ2-2, with D perhaps matching TRBD2 (5 bases). CDR1 is SEHNR and CDR2 is FQNEAQ in the germline V gene (reference sequence). The CDR3 is 18 residues long. V lost 5 bases to trimming and J lost 0 bases, with 19 bases between them.